These 27 T cell receptor beta chains originate from one sample sequenced in a study of blood T cell repertoires in COVID-19. Profiling relied on immunoSEQ multiplex PCR, and the TCRdb table lists in-frame clones only, not all of them. The sample consists of about 210,000 clones, roughly 79% of them appearing once. The specimen sequenced was PBMCs or T cells enriched from blood (not recorded which). These receptors came from a woman aged 50 to 60 with acute COVID-19.

The rearrangement joins TRBV5-4 to TRBJ2-5; 8 nucleotides line up with TRBD2. The germline V gene has CDR1 SGHNT and CDR2 YYREEE (reference sequence). This CDR3 is 16 amino acids long. Losses at the gene ends were 0 bases for V and 5 bases for J; bases not matched to a gene: 9. CDR3 region: CASSLAGTRATETQYF. CDR3 sequence (DNA): TGTGCCAGCAGCTTGGCCGGGACTAGAGCCACCGAGACCCAGTACTTC.

The chain combines TRBV15 with TRBJ2-5, with D perhaps matching TRBD2 (5 bases). The V and J ends lost 1 base and 4 bases respectively, with 10 bases between them. The germline V gene has CDR1 LNHNV and CDR2 YYDKDF (reference sequence). CDR3 length: 14 amino acids. CDR3: CATSRGSSGETQYF. The CDR3 region has the DNA TGTGCCACCAGCAGAGGGTCCAGCGGAGAGACCCAGTACTTC. The complete variable domain, with remaining parts taken from reference TRBV15 and TRBJ2-5, reads DAMVIQNPRYQVTQFGKPVTLSCSQTLNHNVMYWYQQKSSQAPKLLFHYYDKDFNNEADTPDNFQSRRPNTSFCFLDIRSPGLGDTAMYLCATSRGSSGETQYFGPGTRLLVL.

The chain couples TRBV19 to TRBJ1-5; D might be TRBD1 (5 bases). Germline loops: CDR1 LNHDA, CDR2 SQIVND (reference sequence). V gave up 6 bases and J gave up 9 bases, with 15 bases separating them. The CDR3 sequence is 13 residues long. The CDR3 is CASRVLVGGPQHF. CDR3 coding DNA: TGTGCCAGTAGAGTATTAGTCGGGGGGCCCCAGCATTTT.

This sequence joins TRBV27 and TRBJ2-3, with TRBD1 identical over 8 bases. The CDR3 has 15 residues. J was trimmed by 1 base and V by 5 bases; bases with no gene match: 5. Per germline, CDR1 MNHEY and CDR2 SMNVEV (reference sequence). The chain's CDR3 is CASSRGQGRTDTQYF. The CDR3 nucleotides read TGTGCCAGCAGTAGAGGACAGGGCCGCACAGATACGCAGTATTTT.

The chain uses TRBV6-1 and TRBJ1-1; D uncertain. The CDR3 contains 14 residues. Trimming removed 2 bases at V and 7 bases at J, with 14 bases between. Germline V CDR1 and CDR2: MNHNS, SASEGT. Here the CDR3 reads CASSEWGTGYEAFF. The CDR3 DNA is TGTGCCAGCAGTGAATGGGGAACGGGGTATGAAGCTTTCTTT.

This chain connects TRBV28 to TRBJ2-3; no definite D call. Deletions cut 5 bases from V and 3 bases from J, with 9 bases between. CDR3 size: 13 residues. Germline V gene sequence: CDR1 MDHEN, CDR2 SYDVKM. CDR3 DNA: TGTGCCAGCAGTCCCCACATGACAGATACGCAGTATTTT. This translates into CASSPHMTDTQYF.

The chain is built from TRBV11-3 and TRBJ2-3, with a possible D match to TRBD2 (7 bases). In germline, CDR1 is SGHNT, CDR2 YENEEA. The CDR3 consists of 16 residues. Trimming stripped 3 bases from V and 2 bases from J, with 15 bases between. In DNA, the CDR3 is TGTGCCAGCAGCTTGTTTGCGGGGGCTACCACAGATACGCAGTATTTT. This encodes CASSLFAGATTDTQYF. The full variable domain, rest sourced from reference TRBV11-3 and TRBJ2-3, is EAGVVQSPRYKIIEKKQPVAFWCNPISGHNTLYWYLQNLGQGPELLIRYENEEAVDDSQLPKDRFSAERLKGVDSTLKIQPAELGDSAVYLCASSLFAGATTDTQYFGPGTRLTVL.

With regard to this clone: Other DNA sequences from this sample encode an identical CDR3 as well. CDR3 nucleotides: TGTGCCATCAGCGAAAGCGGGGGCTCCTACAATGAGCAGTTCTTC. Translated: CAISESGGSYNEQFF. The chain is built from TRBV10-3 and TRBJ2-1; 8 nucleotides line up with TRBD2. Unmatched junction bases numbered 4, after V lost 6 bases and J lost 0 bases. CDR1 is ENHRY and CDR2 is SYGVKD in the germline V gene. The CDR3 totals 15 residues.

This clone was counted once. Within the sample, other DNA sequences also encode this same CDR3. The chain links TRBV7-9 to TRBJ1-1, with D hard to call. V was clipped by 2 bases and J by 1 base, with 8 bases between them. CDR3 length: 14 amino acids. Per germline, CDR1 SEHNR and CDR2 FQNEAQ (reference sequence). The CDR3 loop is CASSLSTANTEAFF. The CDR3 DNA follows: TGTGCCAGCAGCTTATCAACAGCGAACACTGAAGCTTTCTTT.

The chain combines TRBV7-2 with TRBJ2-7, with D possibly TRBD1 on 7 matching bases. CDR1 is SGHTA and CDR2 is FQGNSA in the germline V gene. The CDR3 is 15 amino acids. V lost 5 bases to trimming and J lost 2 bases, with 16 bases between them. The DNA of the CDR3 is TGTGCCAGCAGCCACAGGGGAGGTAGGCCCTACGAGCAGTACTTC. Protein sequence: CASSHRGGRPYEQYF. The full variable domain, rest sourced from reference TRBV7-2 and TRBJ2-7, is GAGVSQSPSNKVTEKGKDVELRCDPISGHTALYWYRQSLGQGLEFLIYFQGNSAPDKSGLPSDRFSAERTGGSVSTLTIQRTQQEDSAVYLCASSHRGGRPYEQYFGPGTRLTVT.

This chain connects TRBV3-1 (or the pseudogene TRBV3-2) to TRBJ1-5; D is uncertain. Germline V gene data show CDR1 as LGHDT and CDR2 as YNNKEL (reference sequence). Trimming removed 4 bases from V and 9 bases from J, with 10 bases in between. The CDR3 has 12 amino acids. The CDR3: CASSRDTGPQHF. The CDR3 DNA reads as TGTGCCAGCAGCCGAGACACGGGGCCCCAGCATTTT.

This chain connects TRBV7-9 to TRBJ1-6; D call uncertain. Trimming shortened V by 4 bases and J by 3 bases, and 10 bases separated the two germline ends. Germline-derived CDR1 and CDR2 are SEHNR and FQNEAQ (reference sequence). The CDR3 has 15 residues. The CDR3 loop is CASSSGLLYNSPLHF. The DNA for the CDR3 is TGTGCCAGCAGCTCGGGGTTACTCTATAATTCACCCCTCCACTTT.

The chain employs TRBV2 and TRBJ2-5; 7 bases match TRBD1. The ends lost 7 bases at V and 1 base at J; junction bases unmatched: 3. Looked up from germline, CDR1 is SNHLY and CDR2 is FYNNEI. The CDR3 has 13 residues. The chain's CDR3 is CASTGTAQETQYF. DNA for the CDR3: TGTGCCAGCACCGGGACAGCCCAAGAGACCCAGTACTTC.

The rearrangement joins TRBV15 to TRBJ1-2; 10 bases are shared with TRBD1. This CDR3 has 18 residues. The ends lost 0 bases at V and 1 base at J; junction bases unmatched: 8. Germline CDR1 and CDR2: LNHNV and YYDKDF (reference sequence). The CDR3 coding sequence is TGTGCCACCAGCAGAGATCAGACAGGGGGCTTTGGTAACTATGGCTACACCTTC. Translated, it gives CATSRDQTGGFGNYGYTF.

The chain's CDR3 is CSVSGDGNTIYF. CDR3 in DNA: TGCAGCGTATCAGGGGATGGAAACACCATATATTTT. The chain recombines TRBV29-1 with TRBJ1-3; D perhaps matches TRBD1 (6 bases). CDR1 and CDR2 (germline): SQVTM, ANQGSEA. This CDR3 has 12 amino acids. V was cut by 6 bases and J by 3 bases, with 9 bases left in between.

The chain uses TRBV7-9 and TRBJ2-1; TRBD1 agrees at 8 bases. CDR1 and CDR2 (germline): SEHNR, FQNEAQ (reference sequence). The V gene end was trimmed by 5 bases and the J gene end by 8 bases; junction bases not matched to a gene: 8. CDR3 size: 14 residues. The CDR3 sequence: CASSPWGQAHEQFF. Here the CDR3 DNA reads TGTGCCAGCAGCCCCTGGGGACAGGCCCATGAGCAGTTCTTC.

The gene calls are TRBV12-5 and TRBJ1-4; D is undetermined. V was trimmed by 1 base and J by 4 bases, leaving 7 bases between them. The CDR3 has 14 residues. From germline, CDR1 is LGHNT and CDR2 FRNRAP. CDR3 nucleotide sequence: TGTGCTAGTGGTTTGGGTTCCCTTAATGAAAAACTGTTTTTT. Its protein product is CASGLGSLNEKLFF.

The V gene is TRBV29-1, the J gene TRBJ1-1; 8 nucleotides align to TRBD1. The V gene's germline CDR1 is SQVTM and CDR2 ANQGSEA. This CDR3 is built from 13 residues. Germline trimming cut 5 bases from V and 4 bases from J; bases unmatched to any gene: 6. The CDR3 region is CSVRTGLGTEAFF. In DNA, the CDR3 is TGCAGCGTTCGGACAGGGCTTGGCACTGAAGCTTTCTTT.

CDR3 DNA sequence: TGCGCCAGCAGCCCACAGGGCGTCAATCAGCCCCAGCATTTT. It encodes CASSPQGVNQPQHF. The V gene is TRBV5-1, the J gene TRBJ1-5; D is possibly TRBD1 (6 bases). Germline CDR1 and CDR2: SGHRS and YFSETQ. V lost 4 bases and J lost 3, with 11 bases in between. This CDR3 is 14 amino acids long.

The V call is TRBV10-3, the J call TRBJ2-7; weak D call: TRBD1 (6 bases). CDR1 is ENHRY, CDR2 SYGVKD, per germline. CDR3 size: 12 residues. Trimming left V 5 bases short and J 5 bases short, with 10 bases between. The CDR3 reads CAISPRDNEQYF. CDR3 sequence (DNA): TGTGCCATCAGTCCCCGGGACAACGAGCAGTACTTC.

For this clone: A junction boundary mismatches the germline segment, possibly from a read error. V is TRBV6-6 and J is TRBJ2-7; 11 bases map to TRBD2. The germline CDR1 and CDR2 sequences are MNHNY and SVGAGI (reference sequence). The CDR3 extends over 14 amino acids. The chain's CDR3 is CASSSLAGVDERYF. In DNA form, the CDR3 reads TGTGCCAGCAGTTCACTAGCGGGAGTGGACGAGCGGTACTTC.

This rearrangement joins TRBV27 to TRBJ1-4; the D gene is possibly TRBD1 (5 bases). The CDR3 is 14 residues long. V was trimmed by 6 bases and J by 7 bases, leaving 15 bases between them. Germline V gene sequence: CDR1 MNHEY, CDR2 SMNVEV (reference sequence). CDR3 coding DNA: TGTGCCAGCAGGCCTATGGGGCAAACTGAAAAACTGTTTTTT. Translating gives CASRPMGQTEKLFF.

The chain links TRBV5-1 to TRBJ1-1, with TRBD1 matching 9 bases. The CDR3 spans 16 residues. V shed 4 bases, J shed 1 base, and the junction held 8 bases outside the gene matches. CDR1 SGHRS and CDR2 YFSETQ come from the germline V gene. The CDR3 sequence is CASSSRDRARNTEAFF. For the CDR3, the DNA is TGCGCCAGCAGCAGCCGGGACAGGGCAAGGAACACTGAAGCTTTCTTT.

The genes are TRBV2 and TRBJ2-3; 7 bases match TRBD2. This CDR3 is 14 amino acids long. Germline V lookup: CDR1 SNHLY, CDR2 FYNNEI. V gave up 10 bases and J gave up 3 bases; unmatched junction bases: 10. In nucleotides, the CDR3 is TGTGCCAACGAGGAGGGAGGGGAAACAGATACGCAGTATTTT. Its protein is CANEEGGETDTQYF.

This chain joins TRBV5-1 and TRBJ1-1; D gene ambiguous. This CDR3 spans 13 amino acids. V was trimmed by 7 bases and J by 1 base, leaving 11 bases between them. The germline gives CDR1 SGHRS, CDR2 YFSETQ. The CDR3 nucleotides are TGCGCCAGCGGCAACCATGAGAACACTGAAGCTTTCTTT. Residues: CASGNHENTEAFF.

The rearrangement links TRBV29-1 to TRBJ1-1, with D possibly matching TRBD1 (6 bases). V gave up 3 bases and J gave up 5 bases, with 7 bases separating them. The V gene's germline CDR1 is SQVTM and CDR2 ANQGSEA. This CDR3 region has 11 residues. CDR3 in DNA: TGCAGCGTTGACACAGGGACTGAAGCTTTCTTT. Translating it yields CSVDTGTEAFF.

V usage is TRBV5-4 and J usage is TRBJ1-2; D uncertain. Per germline, CDR1 SGHNT and CDR2 YYREEE (reference sequence). This CDR3 region has 14 residues. The V end was cut by 5 bases, the J end by 6 bases, with 17 bases between. DNA of the CDR3: TGTGCCAGCAGTTTTCTTCAGGTGGGAGATGGCTACACCTTC. Protein: CASSFLQVGDGYTF.